The source of this T cell receptor beta chain is a study of T cell responses to AZD1222 COVID-19 vaccine. Libraries were prepared by immunoSEQ multiplex PCR; TCRdb keeps only in-frame clonotypes and omits some of them. Counted here are 110,000 to 150,000 clones, more than 85% occurring once; the ten biggest clones make up more than 3.5%. CDR3 length equals 19 residues. This chain uses TRBV21-1 with TRBJ1-6. TRBV21-1 is marked as a pseudogene. The sequence came from an adult in good health. Sequencing used peripheral blood, obtained on day 0 of AZD1222 vaccination. The CDR3 is CASSKHRDSGGKGNSPLHF. As DNA, the CDR3 is TGTGCCAGCAGCAAACACCGGGATTCTGGGGGTAAGGGTAATTCACCCCTCCACTTT.